This T cell receptor (beta chain) was identified during a study of blood T cell repertoires in COVID-19. Study-level background: Samples representing acute and convalescent COVID-19 were sourced from the United States, Italy and Spain. T cells, B-cell-depleted T cells, or PBMCs supplied cDNA or gDNA.

Sequencing used immunoSEQ multiplex PCR; TCRdb keeps in-frame clones, though not all of them. The repertoire has 70,000 to 80,000 clones, approximately 89% of them found once; the top ten carry approximately 14%. Germline lookup yields CDR1 MNHEY and CDR2 SVGAGI. V lost 8 bases to trimming and J lost 6 bases; unmatched junction nucleotides: 10. The CDR3 is made up of 14 amino acids. The TCR comes from a woman aged 60-70 years with acute or convalescent COVID-19. The gene calls are TRBV6-5 and TRBJ2-1; 7 bases align to TRBD2. Sequenced material: peripheral blood. The CDR3 spells CASSRTRTGNEQFF. CDR3 sequence (DNA): TGTGCCAGCTCCCGGACTAGGACTGGCAATGAGCAGTTCTTC.